What follows are 14 T cell receptor beta chains derived from one specimen sequenced in a study of shared clonotypes between healthy human individuals. Assay used: immunoSEQ multiplex PCR; TCRdb lists only in-frame clones, some missing. This table has about 2 million clones, 90% to 95% appearing once. The source material was naive CD4+ T cells sorted from blood. The subset is: CD45RA+ positively selected. These receptors all stem from a young man in good health.

This chain links TRBV20-1 with TRBJ2-4; D gene uncertain. V was trimmed by 7 bases and J by 2 bases, leaving 6 bases between them. The CDR3 spans 11 residues. Germline CDR1 is DFQATT and CDR2 is SNEGSKA (reference sequence). The CDR3 loop is CSVSTKNIQYF. Written as DNA, the CDR3 is TGCAGTGTTAGTACCAAAAACATTCAGTACTTC.

This rearrangement joins TRBV7-8 to TRBJ2-7; TRBD1 aligns across 9 bases. The CDR3 has 14 residues. V shed 3 bases and J 7 bases; nucleotides not matched to a gene: 7. Per germline, CDR1 SGHVS and CDR2 FQNEAQ. For the CDR3, the DNA is TGTGCCAGCAGCTTGGGGACAGGGTATGGGGAGCAGTACTTC. This codes for CASSLGTGYGEQYF.

The chain's CDR3 is CASSFSTETQYF. The CDR3 region has the DNA TGTGCCAGCAGTTTTTCGACCGAGACCCAGTACTTC. The chain joins TRBV7-2 to TRBJ2-5; D is uncertain. The CDR3 extends over 12 amino acids. Trimming shortened V by 6 bases and J by 5 bases, and 10 bases separated the two germline ends. Germline V gene sequence: CDR1 SGHTA, CDR2 FQGNSA.

The chain recombines TRBV7-2 with TRBJ1-2, with 7 positions matching TRBD1. V dropped 5 bases and J dropped 4; count of bases not matched to a gene: 4. The CDR3 contains 13 residues. Germline CDR1 and CDR2: SGHTA and FQGNSA. The DNA for the CDR3 is TGTGCCAGCAGCGCGGGACAGTCCTATGGCTACACCTTC. Translation: CASSAGQSYGYTF.

This rearrangement joins TRBV12-5 to TRBJ1-3, with D possibly matching TRBD1 (6 bases). V was trimmed by 5 bases and J by 2 bases, leaving 22 bases between them. This CDR3 has 18 residues. Germline-derived CDR1 and CDR2 are LGHNT and FRNRAP. This CDR3 is CASGPSSGTLVPGNTIYF. CDR3 DNA: TGTGCTAGTGGTCCTTCCTCCGGGACACTCGTCCCTGGAAACACCATATATTTT.

The gene calls are TRBV30 and TRBJ1-2; TRBD1 might be the D (6 bases). V lost 8 bases, J lost 5 bases, and 18 bases lay in between. CDR3 length equals 13 residues. CDR1 GTSNPN and CDR2 SVGIG come from the germline V gene (reference sequence). The CDR3 sequence: CASRRTAGYGYTF. CDR3 nucleotides: TGTGCCAGCAGGCGGACAGCGGGGTATGGCTACACCTTC.

The DNA for the CDR3 is TGCGCCAGCAGCTTGGGGCGGGGACAGTCCTACAATGAGCAGTTCTTC. Translating it yields CASSLGRGQSYNEQFF. This chain uses TRBV5-1 with TRBJ2-1; weak D call: TRBD1 (7 bases). This CDR3 has 16 residues. Germline V gene data show CDR1 as SGHRS and CDR2 as YFSETQ. The germline V and J ends were trimmed by 0 bases and 1 base, with 11 bases remaining between them.

The chain recombines TRBV7-2 with TRBJ1-2; D remains unclear. The V and J ends lost 8 bases and 1 base respectively, with 17 bases between them. The CDR3 totals 15 residues. Germline V lookup: CDR1 SGHTA, CDR2 FQGNSA. For the CDR3, the DNA is TGTGCCAGCGCAGCCTCGGGAGCGATTAACTATGGCTACACCTTC. Protein sequence: CASAASGAINYGYTF.

The rearrangement links TRBV4-3 to TRBJ2-7; TRBD2 matches at 7 bases. The CDR3 is 16 amino acids. In germline, CDR1 is LGHNA, CDR2 YSLEER. J lost 0 bases, V lost 2 bases, and 7 bases had no gene match. The DNA of the CDR3 is TGCGCCAGCAGCCAAACCCTGACGGGAGGCTCCTACGAGCAGTACTTC. This sequence encodes CASSQTLTGGSYEQYF.

This clone was observed a single time. The V and J genes are TRBV5-4 and TRBJ2-7; 8 bases agree with TRBD1. This CDR3 contains 14 residues. Germline assignment: CDR1 SGHNT and CDR2 YYREEE (reference sequence). V gave up 3 bases and J gave up 0 bases; unmatched junction bases: 2. In nucleotides, the CDR3 is TGTGCCAGCAGCTGGACAGGGAACTCCTACGAGCAGTACTTC. Its translation is CASSWTGNSYEQYF.

Concerning this clone itself: Different DNA sequences within this sample yield the same CDR3. The V gene is TRBV19, the J gene TRBJ1-4; D remains ambiguous. Germline CDR1 is LNHDA and CDR2 is SQIVND (reference sequence). V gave up 1 base and J gave up 4 bases, with 7 bases separating them. The CDR3 length is 14 residues. Here the CDR3 reads CASSIGQSNEKLFF. CDR3 in DNA: TGTGCCAGTAGTATAGGCCAGAGTAATGAAAAACTGTTTTTT.

The chain employs TRBV5-4 and TRBJ2-2, with 9 bases fitting TRBD1. CDR1 is SGHNT, CDR2 YYREEE, per germline (reference sequence). The CDR3 extends over 16 amino acids. V was pared by 1 base and J by 7 bases, with 8 bases of the junction left unmatched. DNA for the CDR3: TGTGCCAGCAGCTTGAGGAACAGGGGGCAGGGCGGGGAGCTGTTTTTT. Its translation: CASSLRNRGQGGELFF.

The rearrangement links TRBV25-1 to TRBJ2-7; TRBD2 aligns across 14 bases. Trimming took 3 bases from V and 7 from J; bases not matched to a gene: 8. The CDR3 totals 16 residues. Germline CDR1 MGHDK, CDR2 SYGVNS. CDR3 residues: CASSDATSGRAGEQYF. For the CDR3, the DNA is TGTGCCAGCAGTGACGCGACTAGCGGGAGGGCCGGTGAGCAGTACTTC.

V is TRBV4-1 and J is TRBJ2-7; D is unresolved. V lost 4 bases, J lost 2 bases, and 18 bases lay in between. The germline gives CDR1 MGHRA, CDR2 YSYEKL. The CDR3 sequence is 16 residues long. The CDR3 loop is CASSRTGLAQTYEQYF. Here the CDR3 DNA reads TGCGCCAGCAGCCGCACGGGTTTGGCCCAGACCTACGAGCAGTACTTC.